A single sample is the source of the 15 T cell receptor beta chains below, sequenced in a study of cytomegalovirus exposure and HLA in healthy donors. Amplification used 60 Vbeta primers and 13 Jbeta primers. Some clones are missing from TCRdb's copy, which holds only in-frame ones; the method was immunoSEQ multiplex PCR. Here the sample spans 150,000 to 200,000 clones, more than 65% being singletons. The specimen was PBMCs. The receptors here all came from a man aged 45-65 years in good health and CMV-seropositive.

The rearrangement joins TRBV9 to TRBJ2-7; D uncertain. Germline CDR1 and CDR2: SGDLS and YYNGEE. This CDR3 spans 13 amino acids. V gave up 0 bases and J gave up 9 bases, with 13 bases separating them. In DNA, the CDR3 is TGTGCCAGCAGCGTAGCTACCACGGAGAGGCAGTACTTC. Encoded protein: CASSVATTERQYF.

The chain couples TRBV28 to TRBJ2-1; maybe TRBD1 (6 bases). This CDR3 has 17 amino acids. The V gene's germline CDR1 is MDHEN and CDR2 SYDVKM. V was cut by 2 bases and J by 0 bases, with 14 bases left in between. The CDR3 DNA reads as TGTGCCAGCAGTTTAGTTCTTGGCAGGGGCTCCTACAATGAGCAGTTCTTC. Protein product: CASSLVLGRGSYNEQFF. The full variable domain, its missing parts supplied by reference TRBV28 and TRBJ2-1, is DVKVTQSSRYLVKRTGEKVFLECVQDMDHENMFWYRQDPGLGLRLIYFSYDVKMKEKGDIPEGYSVSREKKERFSLILESASTNQTSMYLCASSLVLGRGSYNEQFFGPGTRLTVL.

This clone showed up just a few times. The V and J genes are TRBV7-6 and TRBJ2-5, with 9 bases identical to TRBD2. This CDR3 spans 13 amino acids. The ends lost 5 bases at V and 9 bases at J; junction bases unmatched: 7. Germline values: CDR1 SGHVS, CDR2 FNYEAQ. The chain's CDR3 is CASSPGLATAQYF. CDR3 nucleotide sequence: TGTGCCAGCAGCCCCGGACTAGCGACGGCCCAGTACTTC.

This chain joins TRBV5-1 and TRBJ2-7; 9 bases fit TRBD2. Looked up from germline, CDR1 is SGHRS and CDR2 is YFSETQ. After removal of 0 bases from V and 0 bases from J, the junction contained 4 bases not matched to a gene. This CDR3 has 16 amino acids. The CDR3 loop reads CASSLDSGGPSYEQYF. Written as DNA, the CDR3 is TGCGCCAGCAGCTTGGATAGCGGGGGCCCCTCCTACGAGCAGTACTTC. The variable domain in full, with the rest retrieved from reference TRBV5-1 and TRBJ2-7, is KAGVTQTPRYLIKTRGQQVTLSCSPISGHRSVSWYQQTPGQGLQFLFEYFSETQRNKGNFPGRFSGRQFSNSRSEMNVSTLELGDSALYLCASSLDSGGPSYEQYFGPGTRLTVT.

V is TRBV27 and J is TRBJ1-5; D is perhaps TRBD1 (6 bases). Germline assignment: CDR1 MNHEY and CDR2 SMNVEV (reference sequence). The V end lost 4 bases, the J end lost 3 bases, and 13 bases lay between the germline ends. The CDR3 has 15 amino acids. CDR3 residues: CASSSAQGPNQPQHF. CDR3 bases: TGTGCCAGCAGTTCAGCCCAGGGGCCCAATCAGCCCCAGCATTTT.

The chain joins TRBV27 to TRBJ2-3; 8 nucleotides match TRBD1. V shed 1 base and J 2 bases; nucleotides not matched to a gene: 5. The V gene's germline CDR1 is MNHEY and CDR2 SMNVEV (reference sequence). The CDR3 runs 16 residues. The CDR3 reads CASSLFQGAPTDTQYF. DNA for the CDR3: TGTGCCAGCAGTTTATTCCAGGGGGCTCCCACAGATACGCAGTATTTT.

J is TRBJ1-3 and V is TRBV11-2; D is unresolved. Trimming removed 1 base from V and 3 bases from J, with 10 bases in between. CDR3 size: 15 residues. CDR1 and CDR2 from the germline V gene are SGHAT and FQNNGV. CDR3 loop: CASSLVLGFGNTIYF. The CDR3, as DNA: TGTGCCAGCAGCTTAGTCCTGGGCTTTGGAAACACCATATATTTT.

This clone was counted only a few times. This sequence joins TRBV7-2 and TRBJ1-4; possibly TRBD1 for D (5 bases). Per the germline V gene, CDR1 is SGHTA and CDR2 is FQGNSA. This CDR3 is 15 amino acids long. V lost 2 bases to trimming and J lost 4 bases, with 11 bases between them. The CDR3 bases are TGTGCCAGCAGCTTATCCCAGGGTGGTAATGAAAAACTGTTTTTT. Amino acids: CASSLSQGGNEKLFF.

On this clone itself: Other DNA sequences in the same sample also yield this CDR3. This sequence joins TRBV6-5 and TRBJ2-1, with a tentative D call TRBD1 (6 bases). Germline V gene lookup returns CDR1 MNHEY and CDR2 SVGAGI. Deletions cut 7 bases from V and 6 bases from J, with 7 bases between. This CDR3 spans 11 amino acids. As DNA, the CDR3 is TGTGCCAGCACCAGGGGCAATGAGCAGTTCTTC. Translation gives CASTRGNEQFF.

The chain links TRBV19 to TRBJ1-1; D possibly corresponds to TRBD1 (5 bases). This CDR3 is built from 14 residues. Trimming stripped 2 bases from V and 5 bases from J, with 12 bases between. Germline CDR1 LNHDA, CDR2 SQIVND (reference sequence). CDR3 DNA: TGTGCCAGTAGTATACCCACCAGGGTGACTGAAGCTTTCTTT. It encodes CASSIPTRVTEAFF.

Turning to this clone: A junction boundary mismatches the germline segment, possibly from a read error. This chain links TRBV7-9 with TRBJ1-1; D gene ambiguous. Germline V gene data show CDR1 as SEHNR and CDR2 as FQNEAQ (reference sequence). The CDR3 length is 12 residues. DNA of the CDR3: TGTTCCAGCAGCTTTCAGAACACTGAAGCTTTCTTT. Protein product: CSSSFQNTEAFF.

For the CDR3, the DNA is TGTGCCACCAGCCTCCGACTAGTGGATGAGCAGTTCTTC. This encodes CATSLRLVDEQFF. The V and J genes are TRBV15 and TRBJ2-1, with D perhaps matching TRBD2 (6 bases). V was pared by 5 bases and J by 8 bases, with 13 bases between. CDR3 length: 13 residues. Per germline, CDR1 LNHNV and CDR2 YYDKDF (reference sequence).

The chain has TRBV11-2 and TRBJ1-5; 8 bases are shared with TRBD1. The CDR3 runs to 15 residues. The junction had 8 bases not matched to a gene; V was cut back by 6 bases and J by 4 bases. From germline, CDR1 is SGHAT and CDR2 FQNNGV. The chain's CDR3 is CASSPGTGNNQPQHF. CDR3 bases: TGTGCCAGCAGTCCTGGGACAGGAAATAATCAGCCCCAGCATTTT.

The gene calls are TRBV5-1 and TRBJ1-1; D may be TRBD1 (5 bases). The CDR3 loop spans 15 amino acids. With 4 bases removed from V and 0 bases from J, the gap between germline ends came to 13 bases. CDR1 is SGHRS and CDR2 is YFSETQ in the germline V gene. The CDR3 region is CASSMGRGLNTEAFF. Written as DNA, the CDR3 is TGCGCCAGCAGCATGGGACGAGGCCTGAACACTGAAGCTTTCTTT.

The chain recombines TRBV28 with TRBJ2-3, with a possible D match to TRBD2 (5 bases). Deletions cut 3 bases from V and 2 bases from J, with 15 bases between. The CDR3 consists of 16 residues. In germline, CDR1 is MDHEN, CDR2 SYDVKM. CDR3 DNA: TGTGCCAGCAGTTTTGGCCCCTCGGGAAACACAGATACGCAGTATTTT. Residues: CASSFGPSGNTDTQYF.